The rows below give T cell receptor beta chains drawn from one sample of a study of blood T cell repertoires in COVID-19. Generated by immunoSEQ multiplex PCR, the TCRdb table keeps only in-frame clones and is missing some. The sample lists roughly 220,000 clones, approximately 90% occurring once. Material: PBMCs or T cells enriched from blood (not recorded which). Receptor source: a woman aged 18-30 years in a cohort exposed to, infected with or recovered from COVID-19 (not recorded which). Each CDR3 is given with its conserved first and last residue. A D gene is named only where the DNA matches it firmly. The size of a clone is reported for some rows only, either as once, few or many, or as a class for expanded clones.

-	TRBJ1-1	TRBV6-1	16	TRBD1	TGTGCCAGCAGTGAATTGCCGGGACAGGGAACCACTGAAGCTTTCTTT	CASSELPGQGTTEAFF
-	TRBJ2-7	TRBV6-5	13	-	TGTGCCAGCAGTTACTCGTCATCCTACGAGCAGTACTTC	CASSYSSSYEQYF
-	TRBJ1-6	TRBV6-5	16	-	TGTGCCAGCAGTTACTCGTTCCTCTTCTATAATTCACCCCTCCACTTT	CASSYSFLFYNSPLHF
once	TRBJ1-1	TRBV29-1	12	-	TGCAGCGTTTCTCGGGGAGGCACTGAAGCTTTCTTT	CSVSRGGTEAFF
-	TRBJ2-3	TRBV6-5	14	-	TGTGCCAGCAGCCCGGACAGAAACACAGATACGCAGTATTTT	CASSPDRNTDTQYF
-	TRBJ2-2	TRBV7-3	15	TRBD2	TGTGCCAGCAGCAGACTAGCGGGAGCGGCCGGGGAGCTGTTTTTT	CASSRLAGAAGELFF
-	TRBJ2-2	TRBV7-9	14	-	TGTGCCAGCAGCTTAGAGGGAGTTGGAGTGGAGCTGTTTTTT	CASSLEGVGVELFF
-	TRBJ2-1	TRBV14	18	TRBD2	TGTGCCAGCAGCCCCACCCGACTAGCGGGCAGCTCCTACAATGAGCAGTTCTTC	CASSPTRLAGSSYNEQFF
-	TRBJ2-1	TRBV7-2	15	-	TGTGCCAGCAGCTTAGGCCCGTCTACCTACAATGAGCAGTTCTTC	CASSLGPSTYNEQFF
-	TRBJ2-7	TRBV18	14	TRBD1	TGTGCCAGCTCACCCGACAGGGGAGCCTACGAGCAGTACTTC	CASSPDRGAYEQYF
-	TRBJ2-1	TRBV7-8	15	TRBD1	TGTGCCAGCAGCTTTGGGACAGTTAGTTACAATGAGCAGTTCTTC	CASSFGTVSYNEQFF
-	TRBJ2-1	TRBV2	15	-	TGTGCCATCATTCTCCAGGGGGGCCCCTACAATGAGCAGTTCTTC	CAIILQGGPYNEQFF
-	TRBJ1-2	TRBV6-1	14	-	TGTGCCAGCAGTGACAGCCCGCGGCCCTATGGCTACACCTTC	CASSDSPRPYGYTF
-	TRBJ2-1	TRBV2	17	TRBD2	TGTGCCAGCAGTGAGCCCCCCGCGCAGCGGGGGCGCAATGAGCAGTTCTTC	CASSEPPAQRGRNEQFF
-	TRBJ1-5	TRBV5-6	13	-	TGTGCCAGCAGCTTGGCCGGGAGTCAGCCCCAGCATTTT	CASSLAGSQPQHF
-	TRBJ1-3	TRBV14	14	-	TGTGCCAGCAGCCCACGGTGGGCGGGCGACACCATATATTTT	CASSPRWAGDTIYF
-	TRBJ1-2	TRBV7-2	14	TRBD1	TGTGCCAGCAGCTCCTCCGACAGGGGAGTAGGCTACACCTTC	CASSSSDRGVGYTF
-	TRBJ2-5	TRBV4-1	14	-	TGCGCCAGCAGCCTTTGGGCCAGGGAAGAGACCCAGTACTTC	CASSLWAREETQYF
-	TRBJ2-5	TRBV2	16	TRBD1	TGTGCCAGCGTCGAGAGACAGGGGGGTGGCCAAGAGACCCAGTACTTC	CASVERQGGGQETQYF
-	TRBJ2-7	TRBV3-1/TRBV3-2	14	-	TGTGCCAGCAGCCAAGCGGGGGAAGCCTACGAGCAGTACTTC	CASSQAGEAYEQYF
once	TRBJ1-5	TRBV5-6	17	-	TGTGCCAGCAGCTCTACCACAACCAGGGTTGGGTATCAGCCCCAGCATTTT	CASSSTTTRVGYQPQHF
-	TRBJ2-7	TRBV9	14	-	TGTGCCAGCAGCGTTAGGGAGAGCTCCTACGAGCAGTACTTC	CASSVRESSYEQYF
-	TRBJ2-2	TRBV2	15	TRBD1	TGTGCCAGCACCTCATTGGACAGGACCACCGGGGAGCTGTTTTTT	CASTSLDRTTGELFF
-	TRBJ1-6	TRBV5-6	17	-	TGTGCCAGCAGCTCGCGCCCCGAGGCGGGGTATAATTCACCCCTCCACTTT	CASSSRPEAGYNSPLHF
-	TRBJ1-1	TRBV30	14	-	TGTGCCTGGAGTGTAGGCGGGGTGAACACTGAAGCTTTCTTT	CAWSVGGVNTEAFF
-	TRBJ1-3	TRBV5-1	15	-	TGCGCCAGCAGCTTTTATCCGTTCTCTGGAAACACCATATATTTT	CASSFYPFSGNTIYF
-	TRBJ2-3	TRBV11-3	16	TRBD2	TGTGCCAGCAGCCTCCGGGGGGGTCAGGTCACAGATACGCAGTATTTT	CASSLRGGQVTDTQYF
-	TRBJ2-6	TRBV15	16	-	TGTGCCACCAGCAGCGACACAAGCTCTGGGGCCAACGTCCTGACTTTC	CATSSDTSSGANVLTF
once	TRBJ2-1	TRBV29-1	14	TRBD1	TGCAGCGGAGACAGGGGCGCATTCTACAATGAGCAGTTCTTC	CSGDRGAFYNEQFF
-	TRBJ2-1	TRBV6-4	15	TRBD2	TGTGCCAGCAGTGACGGCGGGACTAGCGGGAGAGAGCAGTTCTTC	CASSDGGTSGREQFF
-	TRBJ1-1	TRBV9	14	-	TGTGCCAGCAGCGACCTCGGGGGGGACACTGAAGCTTTCTTT	CASSDLGGDTEAFF
-	TRBJ1-1	TRBV9	16	TRBD1	TGTGCCAGCAGCGTAGGCCAGGGGGTGAGGAACACTGAAGCTTTCTTT	CASSVGQGVRNTEAFF
-	TRBJ2-5	TRBV5-6	16	-	TGTGCCAGCAGCCGTCCCCTTGGAAGCGGTAAAGAGACCCAGTACTTC	CASSRPLGSGKETQYF
-	TRBJ1-1	TRBV18	13	-	TGTGCCAGCTCACCCGGGTGGAACACTGAAGCTTTCTTT	CASSPGWNTEAFF
-	TRBJ2-3	TRBV29-1	14	-	TGCAGCGTTTTAGGGGTCCACACCACAGATACGCAGTATTTT	CSVLGVHTTDTQYF
-	TRBJ2-7	TRBV28	15	TRBD2	TGTGCCAGCAGTTCGGGACTAGCGGTAACTTACGAGCAGTACTTC	CASSSGLAVTYEQYF
once	TRBJ2-1	TRBV9	15	TRBD2	TGTGCCAGCAGCGTAGTTAGCGGGGCCTACAATGAGCAGTTCTTC	CASSVVSGAYNEQFF
-	TRBJ1-2	TRBV6-6	15	TRBD1	TGTGCCAGCACCGAAGACAGGGGGCTAGCTTATGGCTACACCTTC	CASTEDRGLAYGYTF
-	TRBJ1-1	TRBV3-1/TRBV3-2	12	-	TGTGCCAGCAGCCAAGATCCCGGTGAAGCTTTCTTT	CASSQDPGEAFF
-	TRBJ2-1	TRBV7-2	12	-	TGTGCCAGCAGCCCGGGGTCCGATGAGCAGTTCTTC	CASSPGSDEQFF
few	TRBJ2-7	TRBV6-1	13	-	TGTGCCAGCAGTGAAGGACTAGACCTCGAGCAGTACTTC	CASSEGLDLEQYF
-	TRBJ1-1	TRBV19	16	TRBD1	TGTGCCAGTAGTAGGGAAGGAGGGACAGGGGGCTCTGAAGCTTTCTTT	CASSREGGTGGSEAFF
-	TRBJ2-5	TRBV3-1/TRBV3-2	14	TRBD2	TGTGCCAGCAGCCCTCTCGCGGGGGGAGAGACCCAGTACTTC	CASSPLAGGETQYF
-	TRBJ1-1	TRBV2	12	TRBD1	TGTGCCAGCCGGGACAGGGGGACTGAAGCTTTCTTT	CASRDRGTEAFF
-	TRBJ1-2	TRBV3-1/TRBV3-2	16	-	TGTGCCAGCAGCCAAGACCCCCGGGCAGGAGGATATGGCTACACCTTC	CASSQDPRAGGYGYTF
-	TRBJ1-2	TRBV5-8	12	TRBD1	TGTGCCAGCAGCAGAACAGGGGAGGGCTACACCTTC	CASSRTGEGYTF